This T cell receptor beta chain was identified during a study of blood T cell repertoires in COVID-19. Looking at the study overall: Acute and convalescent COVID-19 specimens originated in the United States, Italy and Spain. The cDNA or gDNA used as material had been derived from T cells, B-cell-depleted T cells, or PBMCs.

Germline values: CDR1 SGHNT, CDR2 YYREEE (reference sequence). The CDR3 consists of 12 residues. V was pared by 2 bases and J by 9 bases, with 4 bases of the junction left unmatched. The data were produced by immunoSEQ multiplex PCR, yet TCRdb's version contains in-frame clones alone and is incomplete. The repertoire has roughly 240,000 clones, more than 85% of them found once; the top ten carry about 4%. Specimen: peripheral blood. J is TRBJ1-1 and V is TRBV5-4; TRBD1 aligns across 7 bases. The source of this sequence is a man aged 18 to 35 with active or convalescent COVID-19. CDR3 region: CASSLDRDKAFF. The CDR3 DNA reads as TGTGCCAGCAGCTTAGACAGGGACAAAGCTTTCTTT. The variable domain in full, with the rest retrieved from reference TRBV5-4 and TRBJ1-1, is ETGVTQSPTHLIKTRGQQVTLRCSSQSGHNTVSWYQQALGQGPQFIFQYYREEENGRGNFPPRFSGLQFPNYSSELNVNALELDDSALYLCASSLDRDKAFFGQGTRLTVV.